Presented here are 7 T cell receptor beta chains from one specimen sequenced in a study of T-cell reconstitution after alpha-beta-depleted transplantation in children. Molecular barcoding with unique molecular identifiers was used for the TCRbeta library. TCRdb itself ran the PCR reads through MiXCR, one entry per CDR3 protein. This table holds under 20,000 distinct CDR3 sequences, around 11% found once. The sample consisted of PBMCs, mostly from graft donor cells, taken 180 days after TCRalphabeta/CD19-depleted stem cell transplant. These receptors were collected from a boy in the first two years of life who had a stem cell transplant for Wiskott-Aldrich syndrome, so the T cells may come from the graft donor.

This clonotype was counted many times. The CDR3 sequence: CASSLGTSLGAFF. The CDR3 nucleotides read TGTGCCAGCAGCCTAGGGACTTCCTTAGGGGCTTTCTTT. The chain couples TRBV28 to TRBJ1-1; TRBD1 is a possible D gene (5 bases). This CDR3 region has 13 residues. V was shortened by 6 bases and J by 11 bases, with 19 bases between the two germline ends. Germline V gives CDR1 MDHEN, CDR2 SYDVKM. Full variable domain (rest looked up from reference TRBV28 and TRBJ1-1): DVKVTQSSRYLVKRTGEKVFLECVQDMDHENMFWYRQDPGLGLRLIYFSYDVKMKEKGDIPEGYSVSREKKERFSLILESASTNQTSMYLCASSLGTSLGAFFGQGTRLTVV.

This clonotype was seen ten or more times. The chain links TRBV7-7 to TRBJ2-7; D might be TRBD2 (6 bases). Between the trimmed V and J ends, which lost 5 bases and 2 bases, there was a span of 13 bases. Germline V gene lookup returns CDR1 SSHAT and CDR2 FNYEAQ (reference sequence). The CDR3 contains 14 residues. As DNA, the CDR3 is TGTGCCAGCAGCACGGCAGGGAGGCCCTACGAGCAGTACTTC. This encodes CASSTAGRPYEQYF.

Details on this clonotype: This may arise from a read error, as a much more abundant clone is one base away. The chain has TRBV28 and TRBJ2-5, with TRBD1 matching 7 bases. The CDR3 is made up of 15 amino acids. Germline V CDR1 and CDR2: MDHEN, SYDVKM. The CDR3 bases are TGTTCCAGCAGTCCCGGACAGGTCTACCAAGAGACCCAGTACTTC. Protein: CSSSPGQVYQETQYF. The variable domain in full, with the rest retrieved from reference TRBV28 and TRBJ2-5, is DVKVTQSSRYLVKRTGEKVFLECVQDMDHENMFWYRQDPGLGLRLIYFSYDVKMKEKGDIPEGYSVSREKKERFSLILESASTNQTSMYLCSSSPGQVYQETQYFGPGTRLLVL.

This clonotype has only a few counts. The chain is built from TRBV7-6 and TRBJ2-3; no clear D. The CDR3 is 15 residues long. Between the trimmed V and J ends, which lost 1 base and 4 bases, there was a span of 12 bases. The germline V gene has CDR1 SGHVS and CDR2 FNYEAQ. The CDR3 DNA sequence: TGTGCCAGCAGCTTAGGGGTCACTTTTCCAGATACGCAGTATTTT. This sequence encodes CASSLGVTFPDTQYF.

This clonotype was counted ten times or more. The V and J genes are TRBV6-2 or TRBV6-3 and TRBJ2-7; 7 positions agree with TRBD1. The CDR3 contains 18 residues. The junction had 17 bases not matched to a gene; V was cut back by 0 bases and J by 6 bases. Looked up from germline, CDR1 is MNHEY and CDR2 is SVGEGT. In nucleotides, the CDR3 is TGTGCCAGCAGTTACTCGAGAGGGGGCGCGATTGTAACATCCGAGCAGTACTTC. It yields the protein CASSYSRGGAIVTSEQYF.

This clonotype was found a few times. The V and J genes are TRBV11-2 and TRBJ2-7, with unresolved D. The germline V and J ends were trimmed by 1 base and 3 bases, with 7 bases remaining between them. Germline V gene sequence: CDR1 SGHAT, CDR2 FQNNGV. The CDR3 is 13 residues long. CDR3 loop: CASSLAEFYEQYF. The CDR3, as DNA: TGTGCCAGCAGCTTAGCGGAATTCTACGAGCAGTACTTC.

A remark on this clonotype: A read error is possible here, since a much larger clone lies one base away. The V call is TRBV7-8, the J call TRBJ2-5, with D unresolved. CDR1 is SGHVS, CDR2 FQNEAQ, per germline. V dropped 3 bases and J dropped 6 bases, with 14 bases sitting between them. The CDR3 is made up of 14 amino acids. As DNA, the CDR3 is TGTGCCAGCAGCTTGACGGAACTTCAACAGACCCAGTACTTC. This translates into CASSLTELQQTQYF. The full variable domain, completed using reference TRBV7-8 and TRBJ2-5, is GAGVSQSPRYKVAKRGQDVALRCDPISGHVSLFWYQQALGQGPEFLTYFQNEAQLDKSGLPSDRFFAERPEGSVSTLKIQRTQQEDSAVYLCASSLTELQQTQYFGPGTRLLVL.